The clone carrying this TCR beta chain was seen once. Antigen specificity is unknown. cDNA came from roughly 0.53 to 1 ug RNA primed by random hexamers. By means of immunoSEQ multiplex PCR, TCR beta CDR3 spanning 54 Vbeta and 13 Jbeta underwent amplification. TCRdb processed the immunoSEQ multiplex PCR reads anew with MiXCR; each CDR3 protein has one entry. The sample shows about 200,000 distinct CDR3 sequences, roughly 94% of them seen only once. The data belong to a study of CD8 T cells in Susac syndrome. The V segment lost 4 bases and the J segment 5 bases; nucleotides outside the gene matches: 6. Germline values: CDR1 SEHNR, CDR2 FQNEAQ (reference sequence). There are 16 residues in the CDR3. Study outcomes and limitations: That the number of individuals in its TCR sequencing and HLA analysis was relatively small was acknowledged by the study.

The V and J genes are TRBV7-9 and TRBJ2-5, with 14 bases lining up with TRBD2. The receptor was isolated from a human donor in good health. Input material: CD4+ T cells from PBMCs. The CDR3 DNA follows: TGTGCCAGCAGCTCCCGACTAGCGGGAGGGGGGGAGACCCAGTACTTC. This translates into CASSSRLAGGGETQYF.